These 16 T cell receptor beta chains originate from one sample sequenced in a study of spatial heterogeneity in lung cancer. Study-wide findings and caveats: How many expanded intratumoral alpha and beta TCRs were present tracked the tumor mutation count, which was a count of nonsynonymous mutations.

The antigens of these receptors remain unknown. The time point is: sample taken at primary tumor resection. TCRdb re-called the 5' RACE reads with MiXCR, one entry per CDR3 protein. The data contain some 23,000 distinct CDR3 sequences, approximately 8.8% of them seen just once; the ten biggest clones take up roughly 8%. The input for sequencing was lung tumor tissue, taken at surgery. The receptors were gathered from a male donor with early-stage non-small cell lung cancer.

This clonotype was counted between two and nine times. The chain carries TRBV12-3 or TRBV12-4 and TRBJ2-1; 7 bases fit TRBD2. This CDR3 is built from 15 residues. V shed 7 bases and J 4 bases; nucleotides not matched to a gene: 10. CDR3 sequence (DNA): TGTGCCAGCAATCTCGGGGGACTACTTTACAATGAGCAGTTCTTC. Translation: CASNLGGLLYNEQFF.

In this sample, this clonotype turned up many times. The genes are TRBV5-1 and TRBJ2-2; no firm D call. CDR1 and CDR2 from the germline V gene are SGHRS and YFSETQ. Trimming removed 2 bases at V and 2 bases at J, with 19 bases between. This CDR3 comprises 18 residues. The CDR3 region has the DNA TGCGCCAGCAGCTTCATCATTCATGTGGGCCCAAACACCGGGGAGCTGTTTTTT. Translating gives CASSFIIHVGPNTGELFF.

This sequence joins TRBV28 and TRBJ2-6; 7 positions match TRBD1. The germline V gene encodes CDR1 MDHEN and CDR2 SYDVKM. The CDR3 totals 15 residues. With 8 bases clipped from V and 0 bases from J, the junction kept 4 bases outside the gene matches. CDR3 bases: TGTGCCAGCGCTACAGGGGCCTCTGGGGCCAACGTCCTGACTTTC. It codes for CASATGASGANVLTF. The full variable domain, in which reference TRBV28 and TRBJ2-6 provide the parts outside the CDR3, is DVKVTQSSRYLVKRTGEKVFLECVQDMDHENMFWYRQDPGLGLRLIYFSYDVKMKEKGDIPEGYSVSREKKERFSLILESASTNQTSMYLCASATGASGANVLTFGAGSRLTVL.

The chain recombines TRBV5-1 with TRBJ2-6, with a possible D match to TRBD1 (6 bases). Germline V gene sequence: CDR1 SGHRS, CDR2 YFSETQ. V gave up 4 bases and J gave up 2 bases, with 7 bases separating them. The CDR3 totals 14 residues. CDR3 loop: CASSPGAGANVLTF. The CDR3 bases are TGCGCCAGCAGCCCAGGGGCTGGGGCCAACGTCCTGACTTTC.

This clonotype was observed at least ten times. CDR3 sequence: CASSFLGRGVTDTQYF. The CDR3 DNA sequence: TGTGCCAGCAGCTTTCTCGGGAGGGGGGTTACAGATACGCAGTATTTT. The chain joins TRBV7-2 to TRBJ2-3; 8 bases are shared with TRBD2. The CDR3 is 16 amino acids. Germline V gives CDR1 SGHTA, CDR2 FQGNSA. Trimming removed 3 bases from V and 3 bases from J; junction bases left unmatched: 8.

This clonotype was recorded at least ten times. V usage is TRBV10-3 and J usage is TRBJ2-3, with 10 bases that match TRBD1. The V gene's germline CDR1 is ENHRY and CDR2 SYGVKD. V shed 3 bases, J shed 4 bases, and the junction held 10 bases outside the gene matches. The length of the CDR3 is 17 residues. The CDR3 reads CAISDLLGQGGADTQYF. The CDR3 DNA is TGTGCCATCAGTGACCTCTTAGGACAGGGGGGTGCAGATACGCAGTATTTT.

This rearrangement joins TRBV20-1 to TRBJ1-4, with a possible D match to TRBD1 (5 bases). With 4 bases removed from V and 7 bases from J, the gap between germline ends came to 10 bases. Germline CDR1 reads DFQATT; CDR2 reads SNEGSKA (reference sequence). There are 12 residues in the CDR3. CDR3: CSAIGGGEKLFF. The CDR3 DNA reads as TGCAGTGCTATTGGGGGAGGTGAAAAACTGTTTTTT.

V and J are TRBV6-2 or TRBV6-3 and TRBJ2-2, with TRBD1 matching over 7 bases. Germline V gene lookup returns CDR1 MNHEY and CDR2 SVGEGT. The CDR3 has 15 residues. With 7 bases clipped from V and 0 bases from J, the junction kept 5 bases outside the gene matches. The CDR3 DNA follows: TGTGCCAGCACCGAGGGGGCCCCGAACACCGGGGAGCTGTTTTTT. It translates to CASTEGAPNTGELFF.

Ten or more counts support this clonotype. The chain combines TRBV9 with TRBJ2-6; the D is unclear. This CDR3 is built from 15 residues. V lost 2 bases to trimming and J lost 0 bases, with 6 bases between them. The germline CDR1 and CDR2 sequences are SGDLS and YYNGEE. In DNA, the CDR3 is TGTGCCAGCAGCGTTAGCAGCTCTGGGGCCAACGTCCTGACTTTC. Its translation: CASSVSSSGANVLTF.

This clonotype was counted ten times or more. The rearrangement links TRBV20-1 to TRBJ2-6, with a tentative D call TRBD2 (5 bases). The CDR3 runs 15 residues. The V gene's germline CDR1 is DFQATT and CDR2 SNEGSKA (reference sequence). V lost 4 bases and J 4 bases, leaving 14 bases between the germline ends. Written as DNA, the CDR3 is TGCAGTGCTACCCTCACTCCGGGAGGGGCCAACGTCCTGACTTTC. Residues: CSATLTPGGANVLTF.

The CDR3 region has the DNA TGCAGTGCTAGATATCAGGGCTCAACCTACGAGCAGTACTTC. Amino acids: CSARYQGSTYEQYF. The J gene is TRBJ2-7, the V gene TRBV20-1, with D perhaps TRBD1 (5 bases). CDR3 length equals 14 residues. The V end was cut by 2 bases, the J end by 2 bases, with 13 bases between. The V gene's germline CDR1 is DFQATT and CDR2 SNEGSKA (reference sequence).

This clonotype was observed at least ten times. The chain carries TRBV11-2 and TRBJ1-6, with D perhaps TRBD1 (5 bases). With 5 bases removed from V and 7 bases from J, the gap between germline ends came to 15 bases. CDR3 length: 15 residues. Germline CDR1 reads SGHAT; CDR2 reads FQNNGV. DNA of the CDR3: TGTGCCAGCAGCCGCAGGGATGCGGAGAATTCACCCCTCCACTTT. As protein: CASSRRDAENSPLHF. Filled out from reference TRBV11-2 and TRBJ1-6, the complete variable domain reads EAGVAQSPRYKIIEKRQSVAFWCNPISGHATLYWYQQILGQGPKLLIQFQNNGVVDDSQLPKDRFSAERLKGVDSTLKIQPAKLEDSAVYLCASSRRDAENSPLHFGNGTRLTVT.

CDR3 region: CASGYEQYF. The CDR3 region has the DNA TGTGCCAGCGGCTACGAGCAGTACTTC. The rearrangement uses TRBV7-2 and TRBJ2-7; D unclear. Looked up from germline, CDR1 is SGHTA and CDR2 is FQGNSA. CDR3 length: 9 amino acids. V lost 8 bases and J lost 3, with 2 bases in between.

The chain carries TRBV20-1 and TRBJ2-6, with TRBD1 matching over 8 bases. This CDR3 has 16 residues. Germline V CDR1 and CDR2: DFQATT, SNEGSKA (reference sequence). Trimming took 0 bases from V and 1 from J; bases not matched to a gene: 2. The CDR3 reads CSARDWTGSGANVLTF. CDR3 DNA sequence: TGCAGTGCTAGAGATTGGACAGGGTCTGGGGCCAACGTCCTGACTTTC.

Many counts were recorded for this clonotype. The rearrangement links TRBV28 to TRBJ2-5; 9 bases fit TRBD2. Germline CDR1 MDHEN, CDR2 SYDVKM. CDR3 length: 17 residues. The V and J ends lost 4 bases and 1 base, in that order; junction bases with no gene match: 10. The CDR3 loop is CASSSHAAGGTQETQYF. As DNA, the CDR3 is TGTGCCAGCAGTTCCCATGCAGCGGGAGGAACCCAAGAGACCCAGTACTTC.

In this sample, this clonotype turned up many times. The V call is TRBV29-1, the J call TRBJ2-3; D unclear. Germline CDR1 is SQVTM and CDR2 is ANQGSEA. V lost 2 bases to trimming and J lost 1 base, with 13 bases between them. The CDR3 extends over 15 amino acids. This CDR3 reads CSVEPRRRGTDTQYF. CDR3 DNA: TGCAGCGTTGAACCCCGCAGACGCGGCACAGATACGCAGTATTTT.